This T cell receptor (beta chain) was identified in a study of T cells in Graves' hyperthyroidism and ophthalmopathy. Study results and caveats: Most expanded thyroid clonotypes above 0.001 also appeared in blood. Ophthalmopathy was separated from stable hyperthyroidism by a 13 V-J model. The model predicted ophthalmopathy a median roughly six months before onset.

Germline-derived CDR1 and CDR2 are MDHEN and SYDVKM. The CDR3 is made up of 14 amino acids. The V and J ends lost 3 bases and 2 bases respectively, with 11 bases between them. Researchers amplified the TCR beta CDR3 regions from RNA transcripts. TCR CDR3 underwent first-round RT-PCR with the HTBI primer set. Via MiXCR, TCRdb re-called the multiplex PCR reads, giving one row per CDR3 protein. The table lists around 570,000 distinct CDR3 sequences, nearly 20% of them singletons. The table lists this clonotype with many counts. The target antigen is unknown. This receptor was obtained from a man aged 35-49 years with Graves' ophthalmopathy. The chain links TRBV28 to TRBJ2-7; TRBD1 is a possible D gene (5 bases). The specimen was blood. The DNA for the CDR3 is TGTGCCAGCAGTTTTCAGGGTATCACCTACGAGCAGTACTTC. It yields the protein CASSFQGITYEQYF.